The clone carrying this TCR beta chain was counted between two and nine times. The data originate from a study of T-cell memory formation after mild COVID-19. TCRdb fed the 5' RACE reads into MiXCR, producing one record per CDR3 protein. The sample shows around 340,000 distinct CDR3 sequences, roughly 14% of them seen only once. V lost 5 bases to trimming and J lost 0 bases, with 11 bases between them. Germline V gives CDR1 MDHEN, CDR2 SYDVKM. This CDR3 spans 15 amino acids. Sequenced material: PBMCs or a T cell subset sorted from them (not recorded which). J is TRBJ1-3 and V is TRBV28; no firm D call. This TCR derives from a man younger than 35 who had mild COVID-19 (a few samples of this study predate the infection). Cell type and time point are not known. The CDR3 here is CASSAQHTSGNTIYF. The CDR3 nucleotides are TGTGCCAGCAGTGCCCAGCACACCTCTGGAAACACCATATATTTT.